The entry below describes one T cell receptor (beta chain). This entry belongs to a study of T cells in tuberculosis. About the study: IGRA-negative adolescents, IGRA-positive adolescents with latent tuberculosis and adults with active tuberculosis formed this South African cohort.

TCRdb keeps only in-frame clones here, not all; method: immunoSEQ multiplex PCR. The profile shows around 26,000 clones, 95% to 96% of them singletons. Sequencing used PBMCs. The sequence came from a donor aged 10 to 29 with latent tuberculosis or without tuberculosis infection.

The CDR3 loop reads CASRGRASATNEKLFF. The CDR3 coding sequence is TGTGCCAGCAGGGGGAGGGCATCCGCAACTAATGAAAAACTGTTTTTT. This chain links TRBV27 with TRBJ1-4; no firm D call. This CDR3 contains 16 residues. V was trimmed by 6 bases and J by 0 bases, leaving 14 bases between them. Germline loops: CDR1 MNHEY, CDR2 SMNVEV (reference sequence).